One sample yielded the 26 T cell receptor beta chains listed below, sequenced in a study of blood T cells in healthy people across ages. Alongside a J-beta primer mix, a sample-barcoded 5' primer served in a second PCR lasting roughly 6 to 11 cycles. A single record per CDR3 protein comes from TCRdb applying MiXCR to the 5' RACE reads. This sample has around 1,700,000 distinct CDR3 sequences; 28% occur once, and the top ten carry 7.7%. The sequencing input was blood. Source of these receptors: a woman under 40 in good health.

The genes are TRBV7-2 and TRBJ2-3; D is unresolved. CDR1 SGHTA and CDR2 FQGNSA come from the germline V gene. V gave up 5 bases and J gave up 11 bases, with 11 bases separating them. The CDR3 length is 11 residues. CDR3 DNA: TGTGCCAGCAGCAGCGCCCTTATGCAGTATTTT. Its translation: CASSSALMQYF. Full variable domain (missing parts from reference TRBV7-2 and TRBJ2-3): GAGVSQSPSNKVTEKGKDVELRCDPISGHTALYWYRQSLGQGLEFLIYFQGNSAPDKSGLPSDRFSAERTGGSVSTLTIQRTQQEDSAVYLCASSSALMQYFGPGTRLTVL.

The chain recombines TRBV15 with TRBJ1-4; TRBD1 agrees at 7 bases. Germline assignment: CDR1 LNHNV and CDR2 YYDKDF (reference sequence). The CDR3 sequence is 16 residues long. V was clipped by 0 bases and J by 7 bases; unmatched bases: 8. The CDR3 bases are TGTGCCACCAGCAGAGACCGGGGAGGGGGCCGTGAAAAACTGTTTTTT. It translates to CATSRDRGGGREKLFF. Drawing the rest from reference TRBV15 and TRBJ1-4, the complete variable domain is DAMVIQNPRYQVTQFGKPVTLSCSQTLNHNVMYWYQQKSSQAPKLLFHYYDKDFNNEADTPDNFQSRRPNTSFCFLDIRSPGLGDTAMYLCATSRDRGGGREKLFFGSGTQLSVL.

This clonotype was recorded at least ten times. The gene calls are TRBV7-2 and TRBJ2-7; D gene ambiguous. The CDR3 has 16 residues. Germline V gives CDR1 SGHTA, CDR2 FQGNSA. Trimming took off 4 bases at V and 3 bases at J, with 19 bases between the two ends. The CDR3 DNA reads TGTGCCAGCAGCTCCCGGAATCGATTAGAAAACTACGAGCAGTACTTC. Translation gives CASSSRNRLENYEQYF.

This clonotype was found a few times. V is TRBV20-1 and J is TRBJ1-1; 7 nucleotides match TRBD1. The germline gives CDR1 DFQATT, CDR2 SNEGSKA (reference sequence). This CDR3 spans 13 amino acids. V lost 5 bases to trimming and J lost 0 bases; unmatched junction nucleotides: 3. CDR3 nucleotide sequence: TGCAGTGCTGTGGGACAGTTGAACACTGAAGCTTTCTTT. This encodes CSAVGQLNTEAFF.

CDR3 region: CASSQGGSTDFEQYF. The CDR3 bases are TGTGCCAGCAGCCAAGGGGGGTCTACGGACTTCGAGCAGTACTTC. The chain combines TRBV4-2 with TRBJ2-7; the D call may be TRBD1 or TRBD2 (5 bases each). Germline V CDR1 and CDR2: LGHNA, YNFKEQ. This CDR3 has 15 residues. Between the trimmed V and J ends, which lost 1 base and 6 bases, there was a span of 16 bases.

Regarding this clonotype: A junction boundary mismatches the germline segment, possibly from a read error. V and J are TRBV7-9 and TRBJ2-1; 9 positions match TRBD2. Germline-derived CDR1 and CDR2 are SEHNR and FQNEAQ (reference sequence). CDR3 size: 15 residues. The CDR3 reads CASSLGRGGRNGQFF. The CDR3 DNA is TGTGCCAGCAGCTTAGGGCGGGGGGGCCGCAATGGGCAGTTCTTC.

The chain uses TRBV9 and TRBJ2-1; 7 bases agree with TRBD1. The germline gives CDR1 SGDLS, CDR2 YYNGEE. The CDR3 runs 14 residues. The DNA of the CDR3 is TGTGCAAGCCAAGGAACAGGGGCTCACAATGAGCAGTTCTTC. It codes for CASQGTGAHNEQFF.

A few counts support this clonotype. The chain recombines TRBV10-3 with TRBJ2-4; TRBD2 matches at 7 bases. The J call is doubtful: the DNA matches TRBJ2-7 better. The CDR3 has 17 residues. Germline assignment: CDR1 ENHRY and CDR2 SYGVKD. CDR3 sequence reads: CAISWGGDSPLLNEQYF. The CDR3 nucleotides read TGTGCCATCAGTTGGGGGGGTGACAGTCCCCTTTTGAACGAGCAGTACTTC.

A few counts support this clonotype. A read error may account for a junction end that differs from germline. The chain recombines TRBV3-1 with TRBJ2-1; D uncertain. Germline lookup yields CDR1 LGHDT and CDR2 YNNKEL (reference sequence). The CDR3 contains 13 residues. This CDR3 is CASSQDPRLRKFF. The DNA for the CDR3 is TGCGCCAGCAGCCAAGATCCTAGGCTCCGTAAGTTCTTC.

This clonotype was detected ten times or more. V usage is TRBV9 and J usage is TRBJ1-1, with D unclear. The CDR3 runs to 13 residues. V dropped 0 bases and J dropped 3 bases, with 6 bases sitting between them. Germline assignment: CDR1 SGDLS and CDR2 YYNGEE. The CDR3 DNA reads as TGTGCCAGCAGCGTAGAAGTGGACACTGAAGCTTTCTTT. It codes for CASSVEVDTEAFF.

The chain couples TRBV18 to TRBJ2-3, with D perhaps TRBD2 (5 bases). Looked up from germline, CDR1 is KGHSH and CDR2 is LQKENI. The CDR3 runs 16 residues. Between the trimmed V and J ends, which lost 6 bases and 2 bases, there was a span of 18 bases. Here the CDR3 DNA reads TGTGCCAGCTCTCCCGGCTATTCGGGGTACACAGATACGCAGTATTTT. Encoded protein: CASSPGYSGYTDTQYF.

On this clonotype: A much larger clonotype is one base distant, so this may be a read error. The conserved closing phenylalanine or tryptophan is absent in this CDR3, likely reflecting a read error. The genes are TRBV7-2 and TRBJ2-7; the match to TRBD1 covers 9 bases. Germline loops: CDR1 SGHTA, CDR2 FQGNSA. The CDR3 sequence is 15 residues long. V shed 5 bases, J shed 3 bases, and the junction held 8 bases outside the gene matches. CDR3 amino acids: CASSRQGGDYYEQYC. In DNA, the CDR3 is TGTGCCAGCAGCCGACAGGGGGGGGACTACTACGAGCAGTACTGC.

The rearrangement uses TRBV12-3 or TRBV12-4 and TRBJ2-3, with 7 bases lining up with TRBD2. V dropped 4 bases and J dropped 0; count of bases not matched to a gene: 7. CDR3 length equals 16 residues. The CDR3 protein is CASSSGRAGSTDTQYF. The CDR3 DNA reads TGTGCCAGCAGTTCCGGACGAGCGGGGAGCACAGATACGCAGTATTTT.

This clonotype was found a few times. CDR3 nucleotides: TGTGCCAGCAGTATCCCGAGGGGTCCGGAGACCCAGTACTTC. Translated: CASSIPRGPETQYF. The rearrangement uses TRBV28 and TRBJ2-5; perhaps D is TRBD1 or TRBD2 (5 bases each). Deletions cut 5 bases from V and 5 bases from J, with 15 bases between. CDR3 length: 14 amino acids. Germline CDR1 is MDHEN and CDR2 is SYDVKM.

With respect to this clonotype: One base away lies a much larger clone, so this may be a sequencing read error. The rearrangement uses TRBV20-1 and TRBJ2-1; 7 positions agree with TRBD2. The tail of the sequence fits TRBJ2-7 better, so the J call may be wrong. CDR3 length: 14 residues. Germline-derived CDR1 and CDR2 are DFQATT and SNEGSKA (reference sequence). CDR3 protein: CSAQTGTTYNEQYF. DNA for the CDR3: TGCAGTGCTCAAACCGGGACTACCTACAATGAGCAGTACTTC.

The genes are TRBV20-1 and TRBJ1-4; D is possibly TRBD1 (5 bases). The V gene's germline CDR1 is DFQATT and CDR2 SNEGSKA (reference sequence). The ends were cut back, 3 bases at V and 10 bases at J, with 12 bases in the middle. The CDR3 has 12 amino acids. The CDR3 coding sequence is TGCAGTGCTAGGCCTTCCGGGGGAAAACTGTTTTTT. This translates into CSARPSGGKLFF.

This clonotype occurred a few times. V is TRBV21-1 and J is TRBJ2-7; the table gives TRBD1 as D, unverified against the DNA. TRBV21-1 is a listed pseudogene. The CDR3 length is 15 residues. The CDR3 nucleotides are TGTGCCAGCAGCCTACGAACCGGACAGTACTACGAGCAGTACTTC. This codes for CASSLRTGQYYEQYF.

In this sample, this clonotype turned up a few times. J is TRBJ2-6 and V is TRBV27; D unclear. CDR3 size: 14 residues. V was cut by 9 bases and J by 4 bases, with 13 bases left in between. Germline V lookup: CDR1 MNHEY, CDR2 SMNVEV (reference sequence). CDR3 protein: CASRFDGGANVLTF. CDR3 DNA: TGTGCCAGTCGCTTTGATGGGGGGGCCAACGTCCTGACTTTC.

The CDR3 protein is CAKQKGVTDYGYTF. The CDR3 region has the DNA TGTGCCAAGCAAAAGGGGGTAACGGACTATGGCTACACCTTC. The chain links TRBV7-9 to TRBJ1-2, with D perhaps matching TRBD1 (6 bases). The CDR3 is 14 residues long. With 10 bases removed from V and 3 bases from J, the gap between germline ends came to 18 bases. Germline assignment: CDR1 SEHNR and CDR2 FQNEAQ (reference sequence).

A few counts support this clonotype. V is TRBV14 and J is TRBJ1-5; possible D gene TRBD1, 6 bases. V lost 7 bases, J lost 1 base, and 11 bases lay in between. The CDR3 consists of 14 residues. CDR1 is SGHDN and CDR2 is FVKESK in the germline V gene. As DNA, the CDR3 is TGTGCCAGCACTAACAGGGAGAGCAATCAGCCCCAGCATTTT. This sequence encodes CASTNRESNQPQHF.

The genes are TRBV9 and TRBJ2-7; TRBD2 aligns across 10 bases. This CDR3 is 14 amino acids long. Germline CDR1 reads SGDLS; CDR2 reads YYNGEE. Trimming took 5 bases from V and 4 from J; bases not matched to a gene: 6. This chain's CDR3 is CASSNSGRWYEQYF. The CDR3, as DNA: TGTGCCAGCAGTAATAGCGGGAGGTGGTACGAGCAGTACTTC. Full variable domain (remainder filled in from reference TRBV9 and TRBJ2-7): DSGVTQTPKHLITATGQRVTLRCSPRSGDLSVYWYQQSLDQGLQFLIQYYNGEERAKGNILERFSAQQFPDLHSELNLSSLELGDSALYFCASSNSGRWYEQYFGPGTRLTVT.

This clonotype was detected many times. The chain is built from TRBV5-1 and TRBJ2-1; D not resolved. The CDR3 is made up of 15 amino acids. V lost 0 bases and J lost 4, with 11 bases in between. Germline assignment: CDR1 SGHRS and CDR2 YFSETQ. The CDR3 DNA is TGCGCCAGCAGCTTGGAGGGTGCGCCTTACAATGAGCAGTTCTTC. This codes for CASSLEGAPYNEQFF.

DNA for the CDR3: TGCAGCGTTGGGGCTAGCGGGGGGCACTTCCAAGAGACCCAGTACTTC. It codes for CSVGASGGHFQETQYF. The V gene is TRBV29-1, the J gene TRBJ2-5; 11 bases fit TRBD2. The V gene's germline CDR1 is SQVTM and CDR2 ANQGSEA. The CDR3 extends over 16 amino acids. V dropped 4 bases and J dropped 1; count of bases not matched to a gene: 8.

The chain joins TRBV3-1 to TRBJ2-1; TRBD2 matches 9 bases. This CDR3 spans 16 amino acids. Germline trimming cut 0 bases from V and 7 bases from J; bases unmatched to any gene: 7. The germline V gene has CDR1 LGHDT and CDR2 YNNKEL (reference sequence). CDR3 loop: CASSQDRLAGWNEQFF. Written as DNA, the CDR3 is TGTGCCAGCAGCCAAGATCGGCTAGCGGGATGGAATGAGCAGTTCTTC.

This clonotype was picked up a small number of times. This sequence joins TRBV11-2 and TRBJ2-7; 10 bases are shared with TRBD2. The CDR3 contains 16 residues. Germline V gene sequence: CDR1 SGHAT, CDR2 FQNNGV. V lost 3 bases, J lost 4 bases, and 9 bases stayed unmatched. The CDR3 is CASSLPGTSALYEQYF. CDR3 bases: TGTGCCAGCAGCTTGCCTGGGACTAGCGCTTTGTACGAGCAGTACTTC.

For this clonotype: A much larger clone lies a single base off, so this may be a read error. V usage is TRBV5-1 and J usage is TRBJ2-5; 10 nucleotides agree with TRBD2. The V gene's germline CDR1 is SGHRS and CDR2 YFSETQ. CDR3 size: 13 residues. V shed 7 bases, J shed 11 bases, and the junction held 11 bases outside the gene matches. CDR3 in amino acids: CASGELAGYKQYF. The CDR3 DNA is TGCGCCAGCGGGGAACTAGCGGGGTACAAGCAGTACTTC.